This T cell receptor (beta chain) was profiled in a study of cytotoxic CD8 clonotypes in ibrutinib-treated CLL. Study-level findings and limits: Baseline levels of clonality went above those of age-matched healthy donors and moved with circulating CD8+ T-cell counts. Public clonotypes, found uncommonly, either contracted or stayed stable on treatment.

Only in-frame clones appear in the TCRdb table, and some are missing; sequencing was by immunoSEQ multiplex PCR. Here the sample spans about 130,000 clones, 80% to 90% being singletons. This CDR3 is 15 amino acids long. Trimming took 2 bases from V and 5 from J, leaving 12 bases between them. Germline V CDR1 and CDR2: SGHVS, FNYEAQ. This clone was observed a handful of times. Antigen: not known. The input for sequencing was PBMCs, taken after 24 months of ibrutinib treatment. The source of this sequence is a human donor with chronic lymphocytic leukemia. The J gene is TRBJ2-2, the V gene TRBV7-6, with D unresolved. The CDR3 sequence: CASSLWTDLTGELFF. The DNA for the CDR3 is TGTGCCAGCAGCTTATGGACCGACTTGACCGGGGAGCTGTTTTTT.